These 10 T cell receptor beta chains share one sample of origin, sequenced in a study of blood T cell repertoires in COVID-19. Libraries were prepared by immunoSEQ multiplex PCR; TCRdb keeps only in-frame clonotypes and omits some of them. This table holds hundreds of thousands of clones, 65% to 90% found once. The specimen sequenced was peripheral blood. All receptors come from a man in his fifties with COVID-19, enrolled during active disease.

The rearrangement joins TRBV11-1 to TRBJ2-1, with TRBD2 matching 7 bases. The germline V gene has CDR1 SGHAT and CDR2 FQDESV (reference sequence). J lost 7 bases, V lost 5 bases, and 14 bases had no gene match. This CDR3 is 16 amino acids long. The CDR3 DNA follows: TGTGCCAGCAGCCCCCTTGTGCGGGGGAATCGGAATGAGCAGTTCTTC. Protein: CASSPLVRGNRNEQFF. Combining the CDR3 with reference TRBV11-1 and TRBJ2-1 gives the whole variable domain EAEVAQSPRYKITEKSQAVAFWCDPISGHATLYWYRQILGQGPELLVQFQDESVVDDSQLPKDRFSAERLKGVDSTLKIQPAELGDSAMYLCASSPLVRGNRNEQFFGPGTRLTVL.

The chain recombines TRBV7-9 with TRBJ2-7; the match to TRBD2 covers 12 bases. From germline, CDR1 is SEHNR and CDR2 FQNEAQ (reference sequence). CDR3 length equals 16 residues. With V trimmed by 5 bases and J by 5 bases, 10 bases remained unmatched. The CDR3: CASSPSGGAGMDEQYF. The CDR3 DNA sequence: TGTGCCAGCAGCCCTAGCGGGGGGGCTGGTATGGACGAGCAGTACTTC.

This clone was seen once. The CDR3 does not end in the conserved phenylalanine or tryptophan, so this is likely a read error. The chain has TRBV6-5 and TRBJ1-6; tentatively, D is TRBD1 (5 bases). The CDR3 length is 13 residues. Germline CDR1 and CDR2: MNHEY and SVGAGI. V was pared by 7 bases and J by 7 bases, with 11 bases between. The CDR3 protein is CASKETANSPLHL. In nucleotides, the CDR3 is TGTGCCAGCAAAGAGACAGCGAATTCACCCCTCCACCTT.

CDR3 region: CASSLGTGGFGELFF. The CDR3 DNA is TGCGCCAGCAGCTTGGGGACAGGAGGTTTCGGGGAGCTGTTTTTT. The rearrangement links TRBV5-1 to TRBJ2-2; 7 bases align to TRBD1. Germline V gene data show CDR1 as SGHRS and CDR2 as YFSETQ. V shed 0 bases and J 7 bases; nucleotides not matched to a gene: 6. The CDR3 loop spans 15 amino acids.

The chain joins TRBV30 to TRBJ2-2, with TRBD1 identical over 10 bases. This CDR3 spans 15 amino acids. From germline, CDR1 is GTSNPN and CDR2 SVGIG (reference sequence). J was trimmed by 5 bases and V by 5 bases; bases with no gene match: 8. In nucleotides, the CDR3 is TGTGCCTGGTTAATCGGACAGGGGGATACCGGGGAGCTGTTTTTT. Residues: CAWLIGQGDTGELFF. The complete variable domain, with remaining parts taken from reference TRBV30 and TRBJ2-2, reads SQTIHQWPATLVQPVGSPLSLECTVEGTSNPNLYWYRQAAGRGLQLLFYSVGIGQISSEVPQNLSASRPQDRQFILSSKKLLLSDSGFYLCAWLIGQGDTGELFFGEGSRLTVL.

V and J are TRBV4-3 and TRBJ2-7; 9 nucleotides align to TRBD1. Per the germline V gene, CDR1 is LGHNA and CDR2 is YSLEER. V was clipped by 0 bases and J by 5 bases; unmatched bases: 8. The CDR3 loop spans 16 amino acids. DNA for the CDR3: TGCGCCAGCAGCCAAGAATCTAGGACAGGGGTCAACGAGCAGTACTTC. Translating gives CASSQESRTGVNEQYF.

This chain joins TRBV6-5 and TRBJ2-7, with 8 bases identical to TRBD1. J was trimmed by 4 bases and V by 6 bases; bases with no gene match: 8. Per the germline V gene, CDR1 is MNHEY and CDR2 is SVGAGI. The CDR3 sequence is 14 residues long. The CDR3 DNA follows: TGTGCCAGCAGGCCGGGACAGGCCCCATACGAGCAGTACTTC. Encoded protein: CASRPGQAPYEQYF.

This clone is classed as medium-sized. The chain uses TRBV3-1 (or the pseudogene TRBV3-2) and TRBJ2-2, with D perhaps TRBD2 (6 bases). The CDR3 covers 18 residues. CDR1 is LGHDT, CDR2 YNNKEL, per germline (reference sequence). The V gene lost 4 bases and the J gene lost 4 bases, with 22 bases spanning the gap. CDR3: CASSPWTKGMHPTGELFF. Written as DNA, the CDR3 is TGTGCCAGCAGCCCTTGGACTAAAGGCATGCATCCCACCGGGGAGCTGTTTTTT.

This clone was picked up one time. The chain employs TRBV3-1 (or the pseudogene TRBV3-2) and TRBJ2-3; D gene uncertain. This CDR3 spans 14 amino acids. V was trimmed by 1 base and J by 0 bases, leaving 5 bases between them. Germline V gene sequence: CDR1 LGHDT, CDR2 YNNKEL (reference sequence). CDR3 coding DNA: TGTGCCAGCAGCCAAGTCCTTAGCACAGATACGCAGTATTTT. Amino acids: CASSQVLSTDTQYF.

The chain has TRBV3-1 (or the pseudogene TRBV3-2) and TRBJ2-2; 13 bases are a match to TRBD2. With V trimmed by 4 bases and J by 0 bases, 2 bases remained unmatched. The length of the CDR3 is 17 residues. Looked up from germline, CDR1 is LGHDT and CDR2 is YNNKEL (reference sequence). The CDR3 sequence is CASSRGTSGTNTGELFF. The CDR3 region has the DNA TGTGCCAGCAGCCGCGGGACTAGCGGGACGAACACCGGGGAGCTGTTTTTT.